The rows below give T cell receptor beta chains drawn from one sample of a study of beta chain features in type 1 diabetes. The protocol was immunoSEQ multiplex PCR, while the TCRdb copy is restricted to in-frame clones and leaves out a portion. Here the sample spans over 200,000 clones, roughly a tenth being singletons. The specimen was naive CD4+ T cells from blood. The receptors shown here come from a man aged 30-40 years with type 1 diabetes. The CDR3 runs from the conserved cysteine through the conserved F or W. D genes are given only for firm matches. Not every row has a clone size; where given, it reads once, few, many or a size class.

CDR3: CASSLARWSRTDTQYF; DNA: TGCGCCAGCAGCTTGGCCAGGTGGTCCCGCACAGATACGCAGTATTTT; D: .; size: .; length: 16; J: TRBJ2-3; V: TRBV5-1
CDR3: CASSPGRDSYEQYF; DNA: TGTGCCAGCAGCCCAGGCCGGGACTCCTACGAGCAGTACTTC; D: .; size: few; length: 14; J: TRBJ2-7; V: TRBV7-3
CDR3: CAWSVKAGEKLFF; DNA: TGTGCCTGGAGTGTAAAGGCGGGTGAAAAACTGTTTTTT; D: .; size: .; length: 13; J: TRBJ1-4; V: TRBV30
CDR3: CASSPPPRTSGFTDTQYF; DNA: TGTGCCAGCAGTCCTCCTCCCCGGACTAGCGGTTTCACAGATACGCAGTATTTT; D: TRBD2; size: .; length: 18; J: TRBJ2-3; V: TRBV28
CDR3: CASSPLRQETQYF; DNA: TGTGCCAGCTCACCTCTTCGGCAAGAGACCCAGTACTTC; D: .; size: few; length: 13; J: TRBJ2-5; V: TRBV18
CDR3: CASSQTGTGRNYGYTF; DNA: TGCGCCAGCAGCCAGACCGGGACAGGCCGTAACTATGGCTACACCTTC; D: TRBD1; size: .; length: 16; J: TRBJ1-2; V: TRBV4-1
CDR3: CASSVESGGNEQFF; DNA: TGTGCCAGCAGCGTAGAGTCGGGGGGGAATGAGCAGTTCTTC; D: TRBD2; size: .; length: 14; J: TRBJ2-1; V: TRBV9
CDR3: CSVTGGGNQPQHF; DNA: TGCAGCGTAACAGGGGGCGGGAATCAGCCCCAGCATTTT; D: TRBD1; size: .; length: 13; J: TRBJ1-5; V: TRBV29-1
CDR3: CASSGQAIGGNEQFF; DNA: TGTGCCAGCAGTGGGCAGGCAATCGGGGGTAATGAGCAGTTCTTC; D: .; size: few; length: 15; J: TRBJ2-1; V: TRBV2
CDR3: CSVELLTVNTEAFF; DNA: TGCAGCGTTGAACTTTTGACAGTGAACACTGAAGCTTTCTTT; D: .; size: .; length: 14; J: TRBJ1-1; V: TRBV29-1